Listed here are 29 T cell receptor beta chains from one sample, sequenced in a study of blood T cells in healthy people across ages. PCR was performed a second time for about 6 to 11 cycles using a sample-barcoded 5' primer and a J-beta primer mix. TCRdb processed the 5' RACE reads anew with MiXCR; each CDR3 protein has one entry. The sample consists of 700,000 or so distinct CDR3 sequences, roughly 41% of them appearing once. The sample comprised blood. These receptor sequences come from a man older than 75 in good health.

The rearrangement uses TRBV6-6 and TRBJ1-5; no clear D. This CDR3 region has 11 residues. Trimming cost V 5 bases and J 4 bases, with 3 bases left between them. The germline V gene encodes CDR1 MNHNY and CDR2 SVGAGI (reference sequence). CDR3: CASSHNQPQHF. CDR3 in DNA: TGTGCCAGCAGTCATAATCAGCCCCAGCATTTT.

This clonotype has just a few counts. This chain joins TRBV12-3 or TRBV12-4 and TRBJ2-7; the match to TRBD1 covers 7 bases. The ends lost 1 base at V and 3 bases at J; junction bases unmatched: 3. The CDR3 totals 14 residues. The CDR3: CASSLEQGRYEQYF. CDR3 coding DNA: TGTGCCAGCAGTTTAGAACAGGGGCGCTACGAGCAGTACTTC.

CDR3 sequence: CASRVLGEQYF. The CDR3 DNA reads as TGTGCCAGCAGGGTATTGGGAGAGCAGTACTTC. This chain links TRBV28 with TRBJ2-7; D unclear. Germline V gene lookup returns CDR1 MDHEN and CDR2 SYDVKM. V was cut by 6 bases and J by 7 bases, with 10 bases left in between. The CDR3 loop spans 11 amino acids.

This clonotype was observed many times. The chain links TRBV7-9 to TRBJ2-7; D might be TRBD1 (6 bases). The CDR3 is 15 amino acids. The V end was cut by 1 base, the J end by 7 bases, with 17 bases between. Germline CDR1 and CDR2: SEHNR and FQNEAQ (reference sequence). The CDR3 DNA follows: TGTGCCAGCAGCTTAGTTCCGGACAGCCTTGGAGAGCAGTACTTC. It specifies CASSLVPDSLGEQYF. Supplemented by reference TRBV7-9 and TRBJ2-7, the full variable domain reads DTGVSQNPRHKITKRGQNVTFRCDPISEHNRLYWYRQTLGQGPEFLTYFQNEAQLEKSRLLSDRFSAERPKGSFSTLEIQRTEQGDSAMYLCASSLVPDSLGEQYFGPGTRLTVT.

Written as DNA, the CDR3 is TGTGCCAGCAGCCGCGAGGCGGGCCTTAATTACAATGAGCAGTTCTTC. It encodes CASSREAGLNYNEQFF. The gene calls are TRBV6-2 or TRBV6-3 and TRBJ2-1; D possibly corresponds to TRBD2 (5 bases). V lost 6 bases, J lost 4 bases, and 19 bases lay in between. This CDR3 is built from 16 residues. CDR1 and CDR2 (germline): MNHEY, SVGEGT.

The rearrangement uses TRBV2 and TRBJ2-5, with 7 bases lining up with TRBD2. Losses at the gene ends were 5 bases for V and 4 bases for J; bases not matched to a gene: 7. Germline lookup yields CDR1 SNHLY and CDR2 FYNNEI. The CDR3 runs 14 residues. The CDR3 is CASSYTSVVETQYF. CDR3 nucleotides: TGTGCCAGCAGTTATACTAGCGTGGTAGAGACCCAGTACTTC.

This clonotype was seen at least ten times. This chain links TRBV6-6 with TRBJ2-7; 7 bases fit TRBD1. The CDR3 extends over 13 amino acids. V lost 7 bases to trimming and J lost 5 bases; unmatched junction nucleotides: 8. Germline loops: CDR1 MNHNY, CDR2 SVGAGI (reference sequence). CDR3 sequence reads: CASKGQQRNEQYF. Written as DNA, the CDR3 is TGTGCCAGCAAGGGACAGCAAAGGAACGAGCAGTACTTC.

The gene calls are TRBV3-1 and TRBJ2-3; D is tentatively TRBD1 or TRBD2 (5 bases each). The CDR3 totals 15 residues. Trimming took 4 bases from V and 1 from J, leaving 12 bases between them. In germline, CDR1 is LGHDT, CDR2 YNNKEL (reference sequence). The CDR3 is CASSPFRDGTDTQYF. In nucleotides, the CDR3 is TGTGCCAGCAGCCCATTTCGGGACGGCACAGATACGCAGTATTTT.

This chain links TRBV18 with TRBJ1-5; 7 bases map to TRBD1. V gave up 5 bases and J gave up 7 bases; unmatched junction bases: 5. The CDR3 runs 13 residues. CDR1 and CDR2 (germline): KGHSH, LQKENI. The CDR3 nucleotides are TGTGCCAGCTCATTCGACAGGGACCAGCCCCAGCATTTT. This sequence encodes CASSFDRDQPQHF.

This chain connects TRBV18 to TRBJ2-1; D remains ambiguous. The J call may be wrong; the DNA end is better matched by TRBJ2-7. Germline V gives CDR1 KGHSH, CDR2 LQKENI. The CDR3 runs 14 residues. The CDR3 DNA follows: TGTGCCAGCTCACCCCCCTGGTATGGTGACGAGCAGTACTTC. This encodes CASSPPWYGDEQYF.

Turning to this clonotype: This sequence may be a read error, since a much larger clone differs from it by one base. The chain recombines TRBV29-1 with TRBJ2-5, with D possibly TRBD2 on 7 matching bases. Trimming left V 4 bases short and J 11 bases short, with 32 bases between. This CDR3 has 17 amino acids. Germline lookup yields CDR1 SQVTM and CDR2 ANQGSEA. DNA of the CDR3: TGCAGCGTTGTGGGGGGGCGCGATTCATCCGGGGGCAATGAGCAGTACTTC. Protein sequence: CSVVGGRDSSGGNEQYF.

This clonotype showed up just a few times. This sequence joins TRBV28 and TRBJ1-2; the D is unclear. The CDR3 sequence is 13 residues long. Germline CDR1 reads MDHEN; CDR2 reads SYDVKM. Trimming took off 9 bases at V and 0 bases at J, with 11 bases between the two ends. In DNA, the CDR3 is TGTGCCAGTTCGACGGGAGCTAACTATGGCTACACCTTC. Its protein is CASSTGANYGYTF.

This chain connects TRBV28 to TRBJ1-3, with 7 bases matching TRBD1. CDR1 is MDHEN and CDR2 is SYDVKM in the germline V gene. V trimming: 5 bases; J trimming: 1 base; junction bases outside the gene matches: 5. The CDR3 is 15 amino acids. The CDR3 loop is CASSLVRGSGNTIYF. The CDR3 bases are TGTGCCAGCAGTCTGGTCAGGGGGTCTGGAAACACCATATATTTT.

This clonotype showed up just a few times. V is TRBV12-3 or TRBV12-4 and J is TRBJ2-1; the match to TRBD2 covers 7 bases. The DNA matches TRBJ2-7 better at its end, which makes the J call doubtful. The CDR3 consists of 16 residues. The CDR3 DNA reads TGTGCCAGCAGCCGGGCGATGGGGGGGGTGTACAATGAGCAGTACTTC. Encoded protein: CASSRAMGGVYNEQYF.

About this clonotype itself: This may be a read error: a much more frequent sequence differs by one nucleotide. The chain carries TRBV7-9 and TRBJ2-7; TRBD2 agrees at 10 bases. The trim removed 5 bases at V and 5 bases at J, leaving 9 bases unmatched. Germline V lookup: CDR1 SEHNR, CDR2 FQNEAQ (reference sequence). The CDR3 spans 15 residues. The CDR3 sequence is CASSGESGRANEQYF. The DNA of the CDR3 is TGTGCCAGCAGCGGAGAAAGCGGGAGGGCCAACGAGCAGTACTTC.

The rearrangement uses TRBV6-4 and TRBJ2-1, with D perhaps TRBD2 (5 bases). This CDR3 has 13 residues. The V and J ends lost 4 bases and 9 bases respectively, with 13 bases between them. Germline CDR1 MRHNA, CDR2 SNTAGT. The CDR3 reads CASSGPSLGEQFF. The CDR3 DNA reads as TGTGCCAGCAGTGGCCCTAGCTTAGGTGAGCAGTTCTTC.

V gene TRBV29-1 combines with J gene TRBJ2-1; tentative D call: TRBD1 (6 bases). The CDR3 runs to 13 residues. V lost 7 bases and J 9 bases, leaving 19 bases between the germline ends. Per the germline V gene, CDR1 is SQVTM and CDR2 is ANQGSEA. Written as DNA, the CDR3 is TGCAGCGCCGGGACACCTTCCTACGGTGAGCAGTTCTTC. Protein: CSAGTPSYGEQFF.

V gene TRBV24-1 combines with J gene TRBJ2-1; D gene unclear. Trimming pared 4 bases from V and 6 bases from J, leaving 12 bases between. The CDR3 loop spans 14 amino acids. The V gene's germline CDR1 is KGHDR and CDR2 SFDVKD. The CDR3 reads CATSEPARVNEQFF. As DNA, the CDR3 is TGTGCCACCAGTGAACCCGCTCGGGTCAATGAGCAGTTCTTC.

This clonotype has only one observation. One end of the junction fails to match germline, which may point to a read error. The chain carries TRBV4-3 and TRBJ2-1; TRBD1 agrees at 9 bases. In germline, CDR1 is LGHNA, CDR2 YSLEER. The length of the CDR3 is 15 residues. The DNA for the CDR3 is TGCGCCGGCAGCCAGGATGGACAGGGGTATACTGAGCAGTTCTTC. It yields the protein CAGSQDGQGYTEQFF.

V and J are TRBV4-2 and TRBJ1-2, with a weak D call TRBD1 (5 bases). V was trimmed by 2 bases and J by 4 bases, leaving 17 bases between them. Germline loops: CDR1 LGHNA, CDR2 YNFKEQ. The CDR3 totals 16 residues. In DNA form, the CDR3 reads TGTGCCAGCAGCCAAACGTCGGGGCTGGAAGGCTATGGCTACACCTTC. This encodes CASSQTSGLEGYGYTF.

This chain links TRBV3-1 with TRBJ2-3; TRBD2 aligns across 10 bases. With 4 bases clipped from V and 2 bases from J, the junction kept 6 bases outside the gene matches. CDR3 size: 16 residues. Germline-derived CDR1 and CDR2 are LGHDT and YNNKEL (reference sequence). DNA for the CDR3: TGTGCCAGCAGCCTTTCTCTAGCGGGGGCCACAGATACGCAGTATTTT. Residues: CASSLSLAGATDTQYF.

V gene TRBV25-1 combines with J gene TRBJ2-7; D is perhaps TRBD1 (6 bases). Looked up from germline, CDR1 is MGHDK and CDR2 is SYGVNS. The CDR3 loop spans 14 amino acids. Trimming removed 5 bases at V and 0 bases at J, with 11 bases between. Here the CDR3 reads CASSIRGLSYEQYF. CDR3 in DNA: TGTGCCAGCAGTATCAGGGGCCTCTCCTACGAGCAGTACTTC.

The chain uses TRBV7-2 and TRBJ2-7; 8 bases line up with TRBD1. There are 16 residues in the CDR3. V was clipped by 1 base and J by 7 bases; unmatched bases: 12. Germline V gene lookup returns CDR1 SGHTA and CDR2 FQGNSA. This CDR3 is CASSLVGQGWNNEQYF. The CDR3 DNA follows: TGTGCCAGCAGCTTAGTAGGACAGGGATGGAACAATGAGCAGTACTTC.

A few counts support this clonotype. CDR3: CASSQERQGFGANVLTF. DNA of the CDR3: TGTGCCAGCAGCCAAGAACGGCAGGGATTTGGGGCCAACGTCCTGACTTTC. The chain uses TRBV3-1 and TRBJ2-6, with D possibly matching TRBD1 (5 bases). CDR1 is LGHDT and CDR2 is YNNKEL in the germline V gene (reference sequence). V was clipped by 0 bases and J by 3 bases, with 12 bases between them. This CDR3 has 17 residues.

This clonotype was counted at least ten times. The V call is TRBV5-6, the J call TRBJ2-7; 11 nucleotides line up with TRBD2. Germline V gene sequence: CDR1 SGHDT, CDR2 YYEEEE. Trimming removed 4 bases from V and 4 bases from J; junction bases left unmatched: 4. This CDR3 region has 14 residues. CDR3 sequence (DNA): TGTGCCAGCAGCCTGGGACTAGCGGTTTACGAGCAGTACTTC. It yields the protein CASSLGLAVYEQYF.

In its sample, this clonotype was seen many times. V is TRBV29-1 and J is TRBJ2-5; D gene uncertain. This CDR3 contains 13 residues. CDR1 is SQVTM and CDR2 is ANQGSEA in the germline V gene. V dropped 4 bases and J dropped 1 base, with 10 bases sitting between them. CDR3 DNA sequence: TGCAGCGTTGGGCAGGTCCGCCAAGAGACCCAGTACTTC. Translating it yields CSVGQVRQETQYF.

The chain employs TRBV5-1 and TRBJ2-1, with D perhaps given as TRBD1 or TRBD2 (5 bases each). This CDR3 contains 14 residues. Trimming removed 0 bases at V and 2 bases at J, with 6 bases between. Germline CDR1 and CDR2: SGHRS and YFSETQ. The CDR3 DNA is TGCGCCAGCAGCTTGGGGGACGCCTACAATGAGCAGTTCTTC. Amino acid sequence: CASSLGDAYNEQFF.

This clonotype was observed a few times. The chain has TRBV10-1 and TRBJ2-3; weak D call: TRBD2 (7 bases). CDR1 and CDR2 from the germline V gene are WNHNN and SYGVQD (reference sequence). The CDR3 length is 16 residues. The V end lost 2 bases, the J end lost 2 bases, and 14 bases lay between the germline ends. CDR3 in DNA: TGCGCCAGCAGTGAGCGGACGGGGGGCTACACAGATACGCAGTATTTT. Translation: CASSERTGGYTDTQYF.

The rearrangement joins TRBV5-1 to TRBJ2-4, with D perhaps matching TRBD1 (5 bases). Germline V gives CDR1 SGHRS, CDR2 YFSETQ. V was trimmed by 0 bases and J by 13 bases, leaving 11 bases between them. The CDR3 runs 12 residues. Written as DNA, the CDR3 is TGCGCCAGCAGCTTGGAGACAGCTGAGCAGTACTTC. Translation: CASSLETAEQYF.